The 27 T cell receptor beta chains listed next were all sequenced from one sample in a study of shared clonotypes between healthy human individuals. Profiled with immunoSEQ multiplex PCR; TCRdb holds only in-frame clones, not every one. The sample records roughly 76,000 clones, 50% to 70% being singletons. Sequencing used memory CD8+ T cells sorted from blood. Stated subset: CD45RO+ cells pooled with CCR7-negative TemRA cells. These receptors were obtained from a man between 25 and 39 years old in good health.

CDR3 residues: CASSGWGLHDEQYF. DNA for the CDR3: TGTGCCAGCAGTGGATGGGGACTCCACGACGAGCAGTACTTC. This chain joins TRBV6-5 and TRBJ2-7, with D perhaps TRBD2 (6 bases). Looked up from germline, CDR1 is MNHEY and CDR2 is SVGAGI. This CDR3 spans 14 amino acids. The V end was cut by 5 bases, the J end by 5 bases, with 16 bases between.

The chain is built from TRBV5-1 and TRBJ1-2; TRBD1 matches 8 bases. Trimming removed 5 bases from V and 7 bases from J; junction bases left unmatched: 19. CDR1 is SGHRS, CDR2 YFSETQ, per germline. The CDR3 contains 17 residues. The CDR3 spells CASSSEGQVELGAGYTF. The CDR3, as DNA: TGCGCCAGCAGTAGTGAGGGACAGGTGGAACTCGGGGCTGGCTACACCTTC.

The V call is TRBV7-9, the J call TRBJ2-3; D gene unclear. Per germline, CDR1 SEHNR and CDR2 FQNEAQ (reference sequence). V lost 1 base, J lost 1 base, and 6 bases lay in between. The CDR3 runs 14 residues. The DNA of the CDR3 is TGTGCCAGCAGCTTAGAGGCGGGCACAGATACGCAGTATTTT. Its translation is CASSLEAGTDTQYF.

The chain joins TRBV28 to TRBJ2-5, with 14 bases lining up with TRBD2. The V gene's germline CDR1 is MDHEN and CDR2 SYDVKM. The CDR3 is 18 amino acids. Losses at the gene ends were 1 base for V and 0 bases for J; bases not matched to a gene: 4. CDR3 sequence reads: CASSLSGLAGGHQETQYF. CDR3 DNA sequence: TGTGCCAGCAGTTTATCCGGACTAGCGGGAGGCCACCAAGAGACCCAGTACTTC. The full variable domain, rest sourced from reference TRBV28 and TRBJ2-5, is DVKVTQSSRYLVKRTGEKVFLECVQDMDHENMFWYRQDPGLGLRLIYFSYDVKMKEKGDIPEGYSVSREKKERFSLILESASTNQTSMYLCASSLSGLAGGHQETQYFGPGTRLLVL.

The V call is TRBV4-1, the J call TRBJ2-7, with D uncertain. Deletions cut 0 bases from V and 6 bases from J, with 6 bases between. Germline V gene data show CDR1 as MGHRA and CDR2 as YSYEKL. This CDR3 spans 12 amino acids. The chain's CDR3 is CASSQDLSEQYF. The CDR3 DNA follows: TGCGCCAGCAGCCAAGATCTGTCCGAGCAGTACTTC.

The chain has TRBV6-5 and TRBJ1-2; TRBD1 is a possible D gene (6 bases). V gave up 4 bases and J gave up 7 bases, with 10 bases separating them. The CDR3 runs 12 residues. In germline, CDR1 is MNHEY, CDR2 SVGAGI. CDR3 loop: CASSLTGFGYTF. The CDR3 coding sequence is TGTGCCAGCAGTTTAACAGGGTTTGGCTACACCTTC.

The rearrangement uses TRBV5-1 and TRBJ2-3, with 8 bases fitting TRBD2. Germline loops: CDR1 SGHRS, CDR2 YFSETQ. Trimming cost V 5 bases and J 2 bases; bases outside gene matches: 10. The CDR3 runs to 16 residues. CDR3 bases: TGCGCCAGCAGAGACATCGGCGGGAGGACCACAGATACGCAGTATTTT. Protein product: CASRDIGGRTTDTQYF.

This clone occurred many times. The CDR3 protein is CASSFGTGVYEQYF. In DNA, the CDR3 is TGTGCCAGCAGCTTCGGGACAGGGGTCTACGAGCAGTACTTC. V usage is TRBV5-6 and J usage is TRBJ2-7, with 10 nucleotides matching TRBD1. V shed 2 bases, J shed 3 bases, and the junction held 2 bases outside the gene matches. The germline V gene encodes CDR1 SGHDT and CDR2 YYEEEE. The CDR3 length is 14 residues.

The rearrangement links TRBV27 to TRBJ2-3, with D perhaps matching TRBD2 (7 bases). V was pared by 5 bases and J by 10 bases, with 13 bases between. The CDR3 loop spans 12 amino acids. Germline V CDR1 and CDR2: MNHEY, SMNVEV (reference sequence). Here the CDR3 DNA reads TGTGCCAGCAGTACGGCGGGGGCCGCGCAGTATTTT. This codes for CASSTAGAAQYF.

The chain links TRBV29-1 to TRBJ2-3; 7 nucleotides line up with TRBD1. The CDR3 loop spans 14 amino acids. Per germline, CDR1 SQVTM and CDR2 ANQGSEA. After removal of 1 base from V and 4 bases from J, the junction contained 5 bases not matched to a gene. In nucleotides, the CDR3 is TGCAGCGTTGAAGGAGGGGGCGTCTCAGATACGCAGTATTTT. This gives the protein CSVEGGGVSDTQYF.

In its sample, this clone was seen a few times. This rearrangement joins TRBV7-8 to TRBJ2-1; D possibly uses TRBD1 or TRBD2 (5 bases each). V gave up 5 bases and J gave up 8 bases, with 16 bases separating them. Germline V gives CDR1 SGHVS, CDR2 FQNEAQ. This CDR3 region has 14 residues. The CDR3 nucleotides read TGTGCCAGCAGCATCTGGGACCGGGCCGATGAGCAGTTCTTC. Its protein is CASSIWDRADEQFF.

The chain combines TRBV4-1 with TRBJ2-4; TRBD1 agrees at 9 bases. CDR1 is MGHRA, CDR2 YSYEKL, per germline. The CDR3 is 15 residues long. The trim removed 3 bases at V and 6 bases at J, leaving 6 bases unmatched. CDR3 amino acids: CASSHLETGGNIQYF. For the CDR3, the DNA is TGCGCCAGCAGCCACCTGGAGACAGGGGGAAACATTCAGTACTTC.

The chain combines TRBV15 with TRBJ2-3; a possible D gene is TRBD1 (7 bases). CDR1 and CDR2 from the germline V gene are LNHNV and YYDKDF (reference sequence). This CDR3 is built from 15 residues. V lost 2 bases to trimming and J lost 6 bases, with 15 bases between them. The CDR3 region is CATSRTGEAPDTQYF. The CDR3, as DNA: TGTGCCACCAGCAGAACAGGGGAGGCCCCTGATACGCAGTATTTT.

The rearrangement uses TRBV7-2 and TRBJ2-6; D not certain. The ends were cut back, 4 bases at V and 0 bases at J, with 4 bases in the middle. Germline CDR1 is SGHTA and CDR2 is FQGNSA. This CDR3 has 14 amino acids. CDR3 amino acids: CASSSTSGANVLTF. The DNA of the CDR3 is TGTGCCAGCAGCTCGACCTCTGGGGCCAACGTCCTGACTTTC.

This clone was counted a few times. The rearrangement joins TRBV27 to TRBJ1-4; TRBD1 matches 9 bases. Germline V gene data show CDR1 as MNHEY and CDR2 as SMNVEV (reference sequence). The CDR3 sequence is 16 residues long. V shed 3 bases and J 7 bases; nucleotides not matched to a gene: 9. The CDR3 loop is CASSLTGTGRGEKLFF. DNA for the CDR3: TGTGCCAGCAGTTTGACCGGGACAGGGCGTGGTGAAAAACTGTTTTTT.

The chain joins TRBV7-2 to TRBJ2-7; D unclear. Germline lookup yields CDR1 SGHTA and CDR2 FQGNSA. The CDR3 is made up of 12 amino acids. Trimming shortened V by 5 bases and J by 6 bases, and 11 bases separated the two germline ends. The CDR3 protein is CASSPTGGEQYF. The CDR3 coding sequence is TGTGCCAGCAGCCCCACTGGCGGCGAGCAGTACTTC.

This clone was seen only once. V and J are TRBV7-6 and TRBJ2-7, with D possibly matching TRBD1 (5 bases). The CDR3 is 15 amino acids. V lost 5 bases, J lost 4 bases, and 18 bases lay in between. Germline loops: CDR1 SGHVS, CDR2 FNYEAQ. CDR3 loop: CASSQMTDPPYEQYF. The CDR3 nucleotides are TGTGCCAGCAGCCAGATGACAGATCCTCCGTACGAGCAGTACTTC.

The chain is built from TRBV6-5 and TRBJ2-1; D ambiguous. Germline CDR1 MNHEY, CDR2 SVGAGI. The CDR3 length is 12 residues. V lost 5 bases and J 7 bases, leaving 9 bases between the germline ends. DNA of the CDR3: TGTGCCAGCAGTCGCTACCTAAATGAGCAGTTCTTC. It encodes CASSRYLNEQFF.

The CDR3 DNA is TGTGCCAGCAGCAGCCGGGACAGGGGAAACACCATATATTTT. Translating it yields CASSSRDRGNTIYF. This chain uses TRBV11-2 with TRBJ1-3; 8 bases align to TRBD1. The germline V gene encodes CDR1 SGHAT and CDR2 FQNNGV. J lost 4 bases, V lost 5 bases, and 4 bases had no gene match. The CDR3 is 14 amino acids.

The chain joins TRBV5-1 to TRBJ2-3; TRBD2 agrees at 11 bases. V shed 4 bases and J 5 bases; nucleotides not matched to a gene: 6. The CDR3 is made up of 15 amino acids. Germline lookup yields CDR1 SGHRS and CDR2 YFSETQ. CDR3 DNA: TGCGCCAGCAGCCCGGTCGGGACTAGCGGAGATACGCAGTATTTT. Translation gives CASSPVGTSGDTQYF.

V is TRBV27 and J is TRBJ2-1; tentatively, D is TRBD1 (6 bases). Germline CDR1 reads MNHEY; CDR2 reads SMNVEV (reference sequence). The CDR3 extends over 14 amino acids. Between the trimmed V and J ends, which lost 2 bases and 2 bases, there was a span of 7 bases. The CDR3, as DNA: TGTGCCAGCAGTTTACAGGGGACCTACAATGAGCAGTTCTTC. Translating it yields CASSLQGTYNEQFF.

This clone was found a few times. CDR3 nucleotide sequence: TGTGCCAGCAGTTTATTAGGGGGAAGCAATCAGCCCCAGCATTTT. It yields the protein CASSLLGGSNQPQHF. The chain recombines TRBV28 with TRBJ1-5, with D maybe TRBD1 (6 bases). Germline CDR1 and CDR2: MDHEN and SYDVKM. The germline V and J ends were trimmed by 1 base and 1 base, with 8 bases remaining between them. This CDR3 region has 15 residues.

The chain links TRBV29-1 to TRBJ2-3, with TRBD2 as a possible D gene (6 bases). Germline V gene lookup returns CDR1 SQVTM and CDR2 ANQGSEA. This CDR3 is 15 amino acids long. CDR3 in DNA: TGCACCATTGAGGTTTTAGGGACTAGCACAGATACGCAGTATTTT. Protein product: CTIEVLGTSTDTQYF.

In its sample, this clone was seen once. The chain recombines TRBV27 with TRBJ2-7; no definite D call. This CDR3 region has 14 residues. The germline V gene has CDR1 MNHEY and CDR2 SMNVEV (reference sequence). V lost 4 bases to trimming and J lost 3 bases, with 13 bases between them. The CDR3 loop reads CASSSDGSSYEQYF. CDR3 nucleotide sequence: TGTGCCAGCAGTTCGGACGGCTCGAGCTACGAGCAGTACTTC.

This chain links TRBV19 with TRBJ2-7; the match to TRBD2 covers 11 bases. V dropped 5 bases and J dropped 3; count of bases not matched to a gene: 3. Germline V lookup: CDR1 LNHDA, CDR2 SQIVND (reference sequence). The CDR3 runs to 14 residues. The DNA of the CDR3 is TGTGCCAGTAGTCTAGCGGGAGGAGGCTACGAGCAGTACTTC. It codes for CASSLAGGGYEQYF.

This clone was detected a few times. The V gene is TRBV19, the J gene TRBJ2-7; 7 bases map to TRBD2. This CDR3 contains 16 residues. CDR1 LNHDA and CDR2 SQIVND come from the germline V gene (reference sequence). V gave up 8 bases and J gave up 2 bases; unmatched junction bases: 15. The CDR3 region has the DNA TGTGCCAGTTCCCCGGGTAGGGGAGGGCCGCCCTACGAGCAGTACTTC. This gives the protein CASSPGRGGPPYEQYF.

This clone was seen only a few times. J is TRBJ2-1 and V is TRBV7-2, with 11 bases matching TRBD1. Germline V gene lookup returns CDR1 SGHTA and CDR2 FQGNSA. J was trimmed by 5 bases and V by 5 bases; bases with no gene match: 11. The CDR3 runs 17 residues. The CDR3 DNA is TGTGCCAGCAGCAAGCGGACAGGGGGCCCGGGGGACAATGAGCAGTTCTTC. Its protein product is CASSKRTGGPGDNEQFF.